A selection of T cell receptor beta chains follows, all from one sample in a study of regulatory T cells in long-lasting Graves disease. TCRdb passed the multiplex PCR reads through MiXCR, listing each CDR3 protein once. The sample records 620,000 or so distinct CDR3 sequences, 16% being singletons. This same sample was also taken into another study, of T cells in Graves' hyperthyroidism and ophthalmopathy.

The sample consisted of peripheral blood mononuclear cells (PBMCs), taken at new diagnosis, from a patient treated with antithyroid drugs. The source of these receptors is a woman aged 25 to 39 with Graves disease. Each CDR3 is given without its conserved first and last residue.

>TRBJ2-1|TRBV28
ASTRTSGYNEQF
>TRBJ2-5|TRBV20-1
SARVGTGQETQY
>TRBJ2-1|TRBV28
ASSADRGLDNEQF
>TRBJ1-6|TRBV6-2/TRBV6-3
ASSESGTASSPLH
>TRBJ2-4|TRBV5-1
ASSPSGEWVKNIQY
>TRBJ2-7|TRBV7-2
ASSSGTGDYEQY
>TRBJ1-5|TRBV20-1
SARAGRGMWNNQPQH
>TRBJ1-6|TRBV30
AWSVPAGANSPLH
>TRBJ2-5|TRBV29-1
SVEDNIASGSLGETQY
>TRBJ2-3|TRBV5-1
ASSRGQYTDTQY
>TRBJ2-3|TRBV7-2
ASSLAFAGGVDTQY
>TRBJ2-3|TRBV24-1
ATSDGFSAGEVDTQY
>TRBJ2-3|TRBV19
ASSMMGVTDTQC
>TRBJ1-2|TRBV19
ASSTTGIYGCT
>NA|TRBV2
ASSAGGRPPETQY
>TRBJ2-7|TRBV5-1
ASSLRLGYEQY
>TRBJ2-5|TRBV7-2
ASSTFRGETQY
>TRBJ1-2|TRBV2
ASRADSSGGYT
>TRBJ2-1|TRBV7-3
ASSPEGLGNEQF
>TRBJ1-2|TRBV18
ASSPRTDPYGYT
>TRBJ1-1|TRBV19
ASSGTGKGSAEAF